Detailed here is one T cell receptor beta chain. This sample is drawn from a study of blood T cell repertoires in COVID-19. The overall study: Both acute and convalescent COVID-19 samples were obtained from the United States, Italy and Spain. PBMCs, B-cell-depleted T cells, or T cells were the source of the cDNA or gDNA that made up the material.

Authors' processing steps: From reference gene primer amplification, estimates of nucleated cell counts were derived. Here immunoSEQ multiplex PCR was the method, and the copy in TCRdb shows in-frame clones only, minus some. V, J and clone size derive from that table, while D and trimming were established from the DNA sequence. Of roughly 76,000 clones listed, approximately 90% are singletons. Cohort allocation depended upon clinical history that participants reported. This CDR3 region has 15 residues. With 1 base removed from V and 8 bases from J, the gap between germline ends came to 12 bases. Germline V gives CDR1 MNHEY, CDR2 SVGAGI.

Sequenced: PBMCs or T cells enriched from blood (not recorded which). This clonotype was obtained from a woman aged 50 to 65 with acute COVID-19. This rearrangement joins TRBV6-5 to TRBJ1-6; D not certain. The CDR3 region has the DNA TGTGCCAGCAGTTACTTATCGGGGATGGATTCACCCCTCCACTTT. This translates into CASSYLSGMDSPLHF.